The 7 T cell receptor beta chains below were found in one sample sequenced in a study of regulatory T cells in long-lasting Graves disease. The time point is: newly diagnosed GD, antithyroid drugs for less than 3 months. Scientists built the TCR library using RNA that was extracted from PBMCs. To make TCR beta libraries, researchers used iRepertoire HTBI primers and Arm-PCR of CDR3 regions. TCRdb recomputed calls from the multiplex PCR reads with MiXCR, one row per CDR3 protein. Seen here are over 200,000 distinct CDR3 sequences, 15% to 20% observed once, and the top ten hold around 15%. Another study also made use of these data, one on T cells in Graves' hyperthyroidism and ophthalmopathy.

Sequenced here: peripheral blood mononuclear cells (PBMCs), sampled at new diagnosis, from a patient treated with antithyroid drugs. The receptor source for this set is a woman aged 30 to 39 with Graves disease.

This clonotype was detected ten times or more. CDR3 region: CASSESGLSEAFF. Here the CDR3 DNA reads TGCGCCAGCAGTGAGTCGGGACTATCTGAAGCTTTCTTT. V is TRBV10-1 and J is TRBJ1-1; a weak D match, TRBD1 (5 bases). V was clipped by 0 bases and J by 6 bases, with 8 bases between them. In germline, CDR1 is WNHNN, CDR2 SYGVQD (reference sequence). The CDR3 consists of 13 residues.

This clonotype was observed many times. The J gene is TRBJ1-2, the V gene TRBV12-3 or TRBV12-4; TRBD1 agrees at 7 bases. The CDR3 length is 14 residues. Unmatched junction bases numbered 4, after V lost 6 bases and J lost 0 bases. The CDR3 loop reads CASRSGQTNYGYTF. CDR3 DNA sequence: TGTGCCAGCAGGTCGGGACAGACTAACTATGGCTACACCTTC.

The chain links TRBV6-9 to TRBJ2-1; 11 bases align to TRBD2. J lost 7 bases, V lost 3 bases, and 8 bases had no gene match. Germline V CDR1 and CDR2: MNHGY, SVAAGI. The CDR3 runs 16 residues. The CDR3 DNA sequence: TGTGCCAGCAGTTACGGGGGTAGCGGGGGGGCGAATGAGCAGTTCTTC. Encoded protein: CASSYGGSGGANEQFF.

In this sample, this clonotype turned up many times. Relative to the germline gene, one junction end is altered; a read error may explain this. V usage is TRBV5-1 and J usage is TRBJ1-1; no clear D gene. Germline CDR1 and CDR2: SGHRS and YFSETQ. The CDR3 extends over 14 amino acids. CDR3 residues: CASSLVSLNTEAFF. As DNA, the CDR3 is TGTGCCAGCAGCTTGGTGTCACTGAACACTGAAGCTTTCTTT.

In its sample, this clonotype was seen many times. The gene calls are TRBV6-2 or TRBV6-3 and TRBJ2-2; the match to TRBD1 covers 10 bases. This CDR3 comprises 18 residues. The junction had 7 bases not matched to a gene; V was cut back by 2 bases and J by 1 base. CDR1 and CDR2 from the germline V gene are MNHEY and SVGEGT. The CDR3 reads CASSYRDRGSRNTGELFF. The DNA for the CDR3 is TGTGCCAGCAGTTACCGGGACAGGGGATCTAGGAACACCGGGGAGCTGTTTTTT.

In this sample, this clonotype turned up many times. J is TRBJ2-3 and V is TRBV2, with 9 bases aligning to TRBD1. The CDR3 totals 14 residues. J lost 4 bases, V lost 6 bases, and 5 bases had no gene match. The germline gives CDR1 SNHLY, CDR2 FYNNEI. CDR3 nucleotides: TGTGCCAGCAGCGACGGACAGGGGCCAGATACGCAGTATTTT. Encoded protein: CASSDGQGPDTQYF.

This clonotype has ten or more counts. The chain recombines TRBV6-1 with TRBJ2-5, with D tentatively TRBD1 (6 bases). CDR1 is MNHNS, CDR2 SASEGT, per germline. Trimming pared 3 bases from V and 5 bases from J, leaving 19 bases between. This CDR3 is 16 amino acids long. The CDR3 bases are TGTGCCAGCAGTGATTACGGTAGACAGGTTGAGGAGACCCAGTACTTC. Protein sequence: CASSDYGRQVEETQYF.